The rows below give T cell receptor beta chains drawn from one sample of a study of T cells in Graves' hyperthyroidism and ophthalmopathy. TCRdb reprocessed the multiplex PCR reads via MiXCR and lists one record per CDR3 protein. This sample yields about 520,000 distinct CDR3 sequences, of which approximately 24% are seen a single time; approximately 10% belongs to the top ten. The specimen was blood. Receptors originate from a woman in her twenties or thirties with Graves' ophthalmopathy. The CDR3 runs from the conserved cysteine through the conserved F or W. The order of the fields is J gene, clone size, D gene, V gene, CDR3 protein, CDR3 DNA. The D gene is left open where the match is weak. Clone sizes are given selectively: once, few, many, or a class where the clone is expanded.

TRBJ2-7,many,-,TRBV6-2/TRBV6-3,CASRLVQGSPYEQYF,TGTGCCAGCAGACTCGTTCAGGGATCCCCCTACGAGCAGTACTTC
TRBJ1-3,many,-,TRBV20-1,CSATPRRTSGNTIYF,TGCAGTGCTACCCCAAGACGGACCTCTGGAAACACCATATATTTT
TRBJ1-2,many,-,TRBV6-2/TRBV6-3,CASSYAGGYTF,TGTGCCAGCAGTTACGCCGGTGGCTACACCTTC
TRBJ1-2,many,TRBD1,TRBV28,CASSVLQGDYGYTF,TGTGCCAGCAGCGTATTACAGGGGGACTATGGCTACACCTTC
TRBJ1-2,many,TRBD1,TRBV15,CATSREPGQGAANYGYTF,TGTGCCACCAGCAGGGAACCGGGACAGGGGGCGGCCAACTATGGCTACACCTTC
TRBJ1-5,-,-,TRBV4-1,CASSQEGGRGNQPQHF,TGCGCCAGCAGCCAAGAAGGTGGAAGGGGCAATCAGCCCCAGCATTTT
TRBJ1-2,once,TRBD1,TRBV12-5,CASGWGQGALGYTF,TGTGCTAGTGGTTGGGGACAGGGGGCGCTTGGCTACACCTTC
TRBJ1-1,-,-,TRBV19,CASSGAGRARTEAFF,TGTGCCAGTAGCGGGGCAGGCCGCGCAAGGACTGAAGCTTTCTTT
TRBJ2-5,few,-,TRBV4-1,CASSQDIAEETQYF,TGCGCCAGCAGCCAAGATATAGCGGAAGAGACCCAGTACTTC
TRBJ1-1,many,-,TRBV10-3,CATRTPGLEGREAFF,TGTGCCACCCGCACCCCAGGTCTTGAGGGGAGAGAAGCTTTCTTT
TRBJ2-7,-,TRBD1,TRBV27,CASSPEGDRYYEQYF,TGTGCCAGCAGTCCCGAGGGGGACAGGTACTACGAGCAGTACTTC
TRBJ1-3,few,-,TRBV4-1,CASSPRDLSGNTIYF,TGCGCCAGCAGCCCCCGGGACCTCTCTGGAAACACCATATATTTT
TRBJ2-7,many,-,TRBV12-3/TRBV12-4,CASSFLGGNEQYF,TGTGCCAGCAGTTTCTTGGGCGGAAACGAGCAGTACTTC
TRBJ2-6,many,TRBD2,TRBV19,CASSMGGVTGANVLTF,TGTGCCAGTAGTATGGGGGGGGTGACCGGGGCCAACGTCCTGACTTTC
TRBJ2-7,many,-,TRBV19,CASSMGGQVLPYEQYF,TGTGCCAGTAGTATGGGAGGCCAGGTCCTGCCGTACGAGCAGTACTTC
TRBJ1-2,many,-,TRBV29-1,CSVGRGSRSNTYTF,TGCAGCGTTGGCCGGGGATCACGATCTAATACCTACACCTTC
TRBJ2-2,-,-,TRBV20-1,CSARDFMAQNPTGELFF,TGCAGTGCTAGAGACTTTATGGCGCAGAACCCCACCGGGGAGCTGTTTTTT
TRBJ1-5,many,-,TRBV28,CASRKGRGYQPQHF,TGTGCCAGCAGAAAAGGGCGGGGGTATCAGCCCCAGCATTTT
TRBJ2-7,-,-,TRBV6-2/TRBV6-3,CASTSGALVVDEQYF,TGTGCCAGCACCTCCGGGGCCCTAGTAGTGGACGAGCAGTACTTC
TRBJ1-1,many,-,TRBV6-5,CASSYSRDVSRNTEAFF,TGTGCCAGCAGTTACTCGAGGGACGTCTCCCGTAACACTGAAGCTTTCTTT